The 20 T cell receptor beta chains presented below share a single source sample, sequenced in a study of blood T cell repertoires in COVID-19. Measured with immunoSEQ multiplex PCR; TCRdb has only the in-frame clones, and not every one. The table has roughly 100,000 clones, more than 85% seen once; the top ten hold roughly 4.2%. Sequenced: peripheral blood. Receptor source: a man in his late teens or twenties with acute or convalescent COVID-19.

The CDR3 sequence: CASSGGLNTEAFF. CDR3 DNA: TGTGCCAGCAGCGGGGGGCTGAACACTGAAGCTTTCTTT. The chain links TRBV9 to TRBJ1-1; weak D call: TRBD1 (6 bases). The germline CDR1 and CDR2 sequences are SGDLS and YYNGEE. There are 13 residues in the CDR3. V gave up 3 bases and J gave up 0 bases, with 6 bases separating them.

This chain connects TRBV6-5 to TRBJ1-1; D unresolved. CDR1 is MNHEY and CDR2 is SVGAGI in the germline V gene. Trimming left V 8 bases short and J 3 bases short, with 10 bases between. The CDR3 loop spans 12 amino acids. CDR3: CASARSHTEAFF. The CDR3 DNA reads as TGTGCCAGCGCCAGGTCTCACACTGAAGCTTTCTTT.

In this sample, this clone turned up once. CDR3 residues: CASSDRGNQPQHF. Here the CDR3 DNA reads TGTGCCAGCAGCGACAGGGGCAATCAGCCCCAGCATTTT. V gene TRBV27 combines with J gene TRBJ1-5; 7 positions agree with TRBD1. The V and J ends lost 6 bases and 2 bases, in that order; junction bases with no gene match: 1. The CDR3 totals 13 residues. Looked up from germline, CDR1 is MNHEY and CDR2 is SMNVEV (reference sequence).

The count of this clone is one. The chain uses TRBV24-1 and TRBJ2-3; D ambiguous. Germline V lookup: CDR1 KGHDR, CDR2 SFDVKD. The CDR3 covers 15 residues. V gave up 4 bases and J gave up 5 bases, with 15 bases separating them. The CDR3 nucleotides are TGTGCCACCAGTGACTCCGGTGGTGGCGGAGATACGCAGTATTTT. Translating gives CATSDSGGGGDTQYF.

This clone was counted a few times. The DNA for the CDR3 is TGTGCCAGTAGTGTCGTCAGCGGGAGCTCCGAGCAGTACTTC. Residues: CASSVVSGSSEQYF. The V gene is TRBV19, the J gene TRBJ2-7, with 8 bases that match TRBD2. Per germline, CDR1 LNHDA and CDR2 SQIVND (reference sequence). The CDR3 sequence is 14 residues long. V trimming: 5 bases; J trimming: 6 bases; junction bases outside the gene matches: 9.

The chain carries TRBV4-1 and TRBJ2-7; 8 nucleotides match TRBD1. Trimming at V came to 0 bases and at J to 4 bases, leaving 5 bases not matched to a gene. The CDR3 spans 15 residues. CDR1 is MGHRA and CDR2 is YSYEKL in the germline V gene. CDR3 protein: CASSQEGTGRYEQYF. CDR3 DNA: TGCGCCAGCAGCCAAGAAGGGACAGGACGATACGAGCAGTACTTC.

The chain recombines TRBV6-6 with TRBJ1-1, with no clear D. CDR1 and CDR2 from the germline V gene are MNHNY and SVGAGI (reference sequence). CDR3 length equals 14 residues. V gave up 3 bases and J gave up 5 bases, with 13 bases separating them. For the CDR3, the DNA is TGTGCCAGCAGTTATACGAGGGAAGGGACTGAAGCTTTCTTT. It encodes CASSYTREGTEAFF.

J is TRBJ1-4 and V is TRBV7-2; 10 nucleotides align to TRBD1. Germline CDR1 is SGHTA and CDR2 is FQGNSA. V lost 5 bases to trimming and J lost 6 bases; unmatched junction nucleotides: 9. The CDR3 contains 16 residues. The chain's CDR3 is CASSPYPGQGYEKLFF. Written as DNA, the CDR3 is TGTGCCAGCAGCCCGTACCCGGGACAGGGGTATGAAAAACTGTTTTTT.

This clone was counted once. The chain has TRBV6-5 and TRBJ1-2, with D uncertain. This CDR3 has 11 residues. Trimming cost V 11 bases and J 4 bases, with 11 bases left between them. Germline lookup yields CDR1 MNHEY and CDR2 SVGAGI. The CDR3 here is CASSEGYGYTF. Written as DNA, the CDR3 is TGTGCCTCTAGCGAGGGCTATGGCTACACCTTC.

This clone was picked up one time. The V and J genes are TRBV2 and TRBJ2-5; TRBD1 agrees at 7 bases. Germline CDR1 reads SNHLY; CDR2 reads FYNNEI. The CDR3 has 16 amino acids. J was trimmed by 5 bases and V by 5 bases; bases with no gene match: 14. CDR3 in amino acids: CASSKTGATFGETQYF. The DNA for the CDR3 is TGTGCCAGCAGTAAAACAGGGGCGACTTTTGGGGAGACCCAGTACTTC.

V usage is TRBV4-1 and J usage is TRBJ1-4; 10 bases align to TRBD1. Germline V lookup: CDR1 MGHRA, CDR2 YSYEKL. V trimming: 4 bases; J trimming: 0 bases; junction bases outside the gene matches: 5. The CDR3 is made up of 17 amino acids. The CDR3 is CASSRVGQGATNEKLFF. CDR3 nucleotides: TGCGCCAGCAGCCGCGTCGGACAGGGGGCAACTAATGAAAAACTGTTTTTT.

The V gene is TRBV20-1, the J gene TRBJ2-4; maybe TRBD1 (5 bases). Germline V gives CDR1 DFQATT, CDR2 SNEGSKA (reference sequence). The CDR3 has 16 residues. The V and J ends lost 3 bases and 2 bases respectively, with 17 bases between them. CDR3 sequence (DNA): TGCAGTGCTAGTACCCCAGGGATTGTAACCAAAAACATTCAGTACTTC. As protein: CSASTPGIVTKNIQYF.

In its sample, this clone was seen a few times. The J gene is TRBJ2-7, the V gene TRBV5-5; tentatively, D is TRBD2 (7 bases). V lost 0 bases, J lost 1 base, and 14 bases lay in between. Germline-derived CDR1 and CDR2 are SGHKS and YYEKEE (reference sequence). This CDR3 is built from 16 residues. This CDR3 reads CASSLAVGGESYEQYF. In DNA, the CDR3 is TGTGCCAGCAGCTTGGCCGTAGGGGGGGAGTCCTACGAGCAGTACTTC.

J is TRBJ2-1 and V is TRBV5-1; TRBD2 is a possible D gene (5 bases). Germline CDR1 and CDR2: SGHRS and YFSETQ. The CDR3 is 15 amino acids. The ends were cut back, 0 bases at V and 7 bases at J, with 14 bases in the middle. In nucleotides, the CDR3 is TGCGCCAGCAGCTTGGAGGTCGGAGCGGTTAATGAGCAGTTCTTC. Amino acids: CASSLEVGAVNEQFF.

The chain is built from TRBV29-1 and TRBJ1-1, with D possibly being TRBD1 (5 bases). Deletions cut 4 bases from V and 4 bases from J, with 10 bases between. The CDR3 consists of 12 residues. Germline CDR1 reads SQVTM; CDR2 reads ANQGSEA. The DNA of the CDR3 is TGCAGCGTTGCCGGACATGTCACTGAAGCTTTCTTT. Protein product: CSVAGHVTEAFF. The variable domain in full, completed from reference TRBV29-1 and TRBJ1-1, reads SAVISQKPSRDICQRGTSLTIQCQVDSQVTMMFWYRQQPGQSLTLIATANQGSEATYESGFVIDKFPISRPNLTFSTLTVSNMSPEDSSIYLCSVAGHVTEAFFGQGTRLTVV.

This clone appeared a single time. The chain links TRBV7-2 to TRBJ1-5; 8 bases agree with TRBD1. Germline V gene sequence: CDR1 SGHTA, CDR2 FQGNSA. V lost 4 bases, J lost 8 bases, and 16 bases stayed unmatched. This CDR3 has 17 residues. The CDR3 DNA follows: TGTGCCAGCAGCTCCTGGGACAGGCCGGGGGGAATAAAGCCCCAGCATTTT. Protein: CASSSWDRPGGIKPQHF.

Here the CDR3 DNA reads TGTGCCAGCAGCGGGAGGGACAGGGAAGAAGAGGAATGGGGGGACACCATATATTTT. Translated, it gives CASSGRDREEEEWGDTIYF. This rearrangement joins TRBV5-4 to TRBJ1-3; 9 bases are shared with TRBD1. Germline V CDR1 and CDR2: SGHNT, YYREEE (reference sequence). There are 19 residues in the CDR3. The junction had 22 bases not matched to a gene; V was cut back by 4 bases and J by 8 bases.

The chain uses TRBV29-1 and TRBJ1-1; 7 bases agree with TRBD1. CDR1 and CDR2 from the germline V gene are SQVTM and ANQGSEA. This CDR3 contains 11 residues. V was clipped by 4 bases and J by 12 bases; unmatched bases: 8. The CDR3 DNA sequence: TGCAGCGTTGTTGAGGGGGCGAGAACTTTCTTT. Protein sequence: CSVVEGARTFF.

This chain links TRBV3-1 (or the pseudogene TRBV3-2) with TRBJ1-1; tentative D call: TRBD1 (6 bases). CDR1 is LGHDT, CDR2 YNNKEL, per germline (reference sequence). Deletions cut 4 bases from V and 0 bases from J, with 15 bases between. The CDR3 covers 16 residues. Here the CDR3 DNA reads TGTGCCAGCAGCCGACTGACAGGAGGCATGAACACTGAAGCTTTCTTT. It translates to CASSRLTGGMNTEAFF.

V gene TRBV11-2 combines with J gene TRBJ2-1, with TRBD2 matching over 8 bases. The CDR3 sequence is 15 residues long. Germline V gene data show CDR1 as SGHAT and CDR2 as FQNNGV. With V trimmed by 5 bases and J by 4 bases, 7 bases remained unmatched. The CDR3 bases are TGTGCCAGCAGCCCCGGGACTAGGGGATACAATGAGCAGTTCTTC. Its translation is CASSPGTRGYNEQFF.